The 15 T cell receptor beta chains below come from one sample, sequenced in a study of T cell responses to AZD1222 COVID-19 vaccine. The assay was immunoSEQ multiplex PCR, and TCRdb's table has in-frame clones only and misses some. The data hold some 150,000 clones, with roughly nine tenths observed a single time. The sample here was peripheral blood, taken after recovery from COVID-19. The receptors shown here come from an adult who had recovered from COVID-19.

The CDR3: CASSSRGTGVLSEQFF. Written as DNA, the CDR3 is TGTGCCAGCAGCTCCAGGGGGACAGGAGTTCTTAGTGAGCAGTTCTTC. The chain is built from TRBV11-3 and TRBJ2-1, with TRBD1 matching over 8 bases. Germline trimming cut 4 bases from V and 9 bases from J; bases unmatched to any gene: 14. The CDR3 totals 16 residues. Germline loops: CDR1 SGHNT, CDR2 YENEEA.

The V and J genes are TRBV5-6 and TRBJ1-5; tentatively, D is TRBD1 (6 bases). The CDR3 runs 15 residues. Germline V gives CDR1 SGHDT, CDR2 YYEEEE. V lost 4 bases to trimming and J lost 1 base, with 12 bases between them. CDR3 region: CASSDRPGSNQPQHF. CDR3 DNA sequence: TGTGCCAGCAGCGACAGGCCCGGGAGCAATCAGCCCCAGCATTTT.

J is TRBJ1-5 and V is TRBV29-1; D possibly corresponds to TRBD1 (6 bases). The CDR3 covers 14 residues. Trimming removed 6 bases at V and 7 bases at J, with 19 bases between. CDR1 and CDR2 (germline): SQVTM, ANQGSEA. CDR3 sequence: CSVSSGGAGQPQHF. CDR3 nucleotide sequence: TGCAGCGTCTCCTCGGGGGGGGCAGGACAGCCCCAGCATTTT.

This chain links TRBV13 with TRBJ2-7; 9 bases line up with TRBD1. Germline V gives CDR1 PRHDT, CDR2 FYEKMQ (reference sequence). Trimming removed 0 bases from V and 6 bases from J; junction bases left unmatched: 9. The CDR3 has 16 residues. The CDR3 reads CASSLGQGARWREQYF. In DNA, the CDR3 is TGTGCCAGCAGCTTAGGACAGGGGGCACGGTGGCGCGAGCAGTACTTC.

This clone appeared a single time. V usage is TRBV6-5 and J usage is TRBJ1-3; D is possibly TRBD1 (5 bases). This CDR3 has 15 amino acids. Per germline, CDR1 MNHEY and CDR2 SVGAGI. V lost 7 bases to trimming and J lost 4 bases, with 17 bases between them. In nucleotides, the CDR3 is TGTGCCAGCACCCAGGGACCGACACTAGGAAACACCATATATTTT. Its protein product is CASTQGPTLGNTIYF.

The rearrangement uses TRBV7-9 and TRBJ1-4, with a tentative D call TRBD1 (5 bases). CDR1 and CDR2 (germline): SEHNR, FQNEAQ (reference sequence). V gave up 6 bases and J gave up 5 bases, with 16 bases separating them. The CDR3 totals 15 residues. Here the CDR3 DNA reads TGTGCCAGCAGGGCAGAGACAGCGGGGAATGAAAAACTGTTTTTT. It specifies CASRAETAGNEKLFF.

V and J are TRBV11-2 and TRBJ2-3; a weak D match, TRBD2 (5 bases). Trimming took 0 bases from V and 11 from J, leaving 18 bases between them. Germline lookup yields CDR1 SGHAT and CDR2 FQNNGV. The CDR3 covers 15 residues. DNA of the CDR3: TGTGCCAGCAGCTTAGATCGCGCGACTTTTGGGAGGCAGTATTTT. This gives the protein CASSLDRATFGRQYF.

This chain joins TRBV19 and TRBJ2-7; TRBD1 agrees at 10 bases. Germline V CDR1 and CDR2: LNHDA, SQIVND (reference sequence). The ends lost 5 bases at V and 0 bases at J; junction bases unmatched: 7. The CDR3 contains 16 residues. Here the CDR3 DNA reads TGTGCCAGTAGTTCTCCGGACAGGGGGGGCTCCTACGAGCAGTACTTC. It specifies CASSSPDRGGSYEQYF.

V and J are TRBV29-1 and TRBJ2-5, with TRBD1 matching over 7 bases. CDR3 size: 13 residues. With 6 bases clipped from V and 4 bases from J, the junction kept 8 bases outside the gene matches. Germline V CDR1 and CDR2: SQVTM, ANQGSEA. Here the CDR3 DNA reads TGCAGCGTGGGACAGTCCTTCACAGAGACCCAGTACTTC. Protein sequence: CSVGQSFTETQYF.

The chain is built from TRBV15 and TRBJ2-3, with a tentative D call TRBD2 (7 bases). This CDR3 comprises 15 residues. The V gene lost 9 bases and the J gene lost 5 bases, with 21 bases spanning the gap. The germline CDR1 and CDR2 sequences are LNHNV and YYDKDF (reference sequence). The CDR3 DNA reads TGTGCCACATTACAGCTAAGGGAGGGGGAAGATACGCAGTATTTT. Amino acids: CATLQLREGEDTQYF.

The chain carries TRBV5-4 and TRBJ1-1; 7 bases fit TRBD1. Germline V gene sequence: CDR1 SGHNT, CDR2 YYREEE (reference sequence). This CDR3 is built from 13 residues. V trimming: 4 bases; J trimming: 3 bases; junction bases outside the gene matches: 3. The CDR3 here is CASSRQGDTEAFF. The CDR3 DNA reads as TGTGCCAGCAGCAGGCAGGGGGACACTGAAGCTTTCTTT.

This rearrangement joins TRBV7-2 to TRBJ1-2; TRBD1 aligns across 10 bases. CDR3 length equals 12 residues. The germline V gene has CDR1 SGHTA and CDR2 FQGNSA. Germline trimming cut 5 bases from V and 9 bases from J; bases unmatched to any gene: 3. CDR3 coding DNA: TGTGCCAGCAGCGACAGGGGGCTGAGCTACACCTTC. Protein product: CASSDRGLSYTF.

The rearrangement uses TRBV27 and TRBJ1-1; no definite D call. V was trimmed by 3 bases and J by 7 bases, leaving 6 bases between them. Germline lookup yields CDR1 MNHEY and CDR2 SMNVEV (reference sequence). There are 11 residues in the CDR3. CDR3 sequence (DNA): TGTGCCAGCAGTTTTTTAGGTGAAGCTTTCTTT. Its protein is CASSFLGEAFF.

J is TRBJ1-5 and V is TRBV6-1; 9 positions agree with TRBD1. The CDR3 is 19 residues long. CDR1 and CDR2 (germline): MNHNS, SASEGT. Trimming cost V 4 bases and J 2 bases; bases outside gene matches: 15. The CDR3 DNA is TGTGCCAGCAGTGGCACCGTCTTCGGACAGGGGAATCGCAATCAGCCCCAGCATTTT. It specifies CASSGTVFGQGNRNQPQHF.

The CDR3 loop is CATDAGDRDTQYF. DNA of the CDR3: TGTGCCACCGATGCGGGGGATAGAGATACGCAGTATTTT. The genes are TRBV15 and TRBJ2-3, with 7 nucleotides matching TRBD2. The CDR3 is 13 amino acids. Trimming removed 8 bases from V and 5 bases from J; junction bases left unmatched: 7. In germline, CDR1 is LNHNV, CDR2 YYDKDF (reference sequence). Filled out from reference TRBV15 and TRBJ2-3, the complete variable domain reads DAMVIQNPRYQVTQFGKPVTLSCSQTLNHNVMYWYQQKSSQAPKLLFHYYDKDFNNEADTPDNFQSRRPNTSFCFLDIRSPGLGDTAMYLCATDAGDRDTQYFGPGTRLTVL.